This T cell receptor beta chain was recorded in a study of memory CD4+ T cells and cytomegalovirus serostatus. V gave up 3 bases and J gave up 0 bases, with 9 bases separating them. Germline CDR1 reads MGHDK; CDR2 reads SYGVNS. CDR3 size: 15 residues. Data came from immunoSEQ multiplex PCR; TCRdb stores just in-frame clones and leaves some out. The data show over 40,000 clones, about 74% seen once. The sort gate was single viable CD3+CD4+CD8-CD45RO+ cells for memory CD4+ T cells. CMV serostatus came from serum IgG against pp150, pp28, p38, p52. The sample comprised memory CD4+ T cells from blood. This TCR was recovered from an adult in good health and CMV-seropositive. V gene TRBV25-1 combines with J gene TRBJ2-1; D is perhaps TRBD2 (5 bases). In DNA form, the CDR3 reads TGTGCCAGCAGTGAGGAGGCGAGCTCCTACAATGAGCAGTTCTTC. This sequence encodes CASSEEASSYNEQFF.